Shown below are 20 T cell receptor beta chains from a single sample sequenced in a study of T-cell reconstitution after alpha-beta-depleted transplantation in children (dated by TCRdb to about 2016). Libraries were prepared through PCR. Sequencing instrument: Illumina HiSeq 2500. To normalize quantification of the TCRbeta repertoire, the TCR libraries were built with molecular barcoding that relied on unique molecular identifiers. TCRdb reprocessing: public reads trimmed at Q25 with fastp, clones called with MiXCR, in-frame beta chains kept. Rows are combined by CDR3 protein, so each entry shows the most common genes and DNA. This sample gives some 500,000 distinct CDR3 sequences in total; approximately 20% of them show up just once. The ten top clones hold approximately 3% of the sample. This material consisted of PBMCs from the stem cell graft donor, taken from the stem cell graft. These receptors were collected from a human donor who donated a stem cell graft to a child with acute lymphoblastic leukemia.

This clonotype came up a few times. The chain recombines TRBV12-3 or TRBV12-4 with TRBJ2-1; TRBD2 might be the D (6 bases). This CDR3 has 15 residues. The germline V and J ends were trimmed by 3 bases and 6 bases, with 15 bases remaining between them. CDR3 region: CASSFAGSPSNEQFF. The CDR3 DNA reads as TGTGCCAGCAGTTTCGCCGGGAGCCCCTCCAATGAGCAGTTCTTC.

V gene TRBV7-9 combines with J gene TRBJ2-1; 12 bases fit TRBD2. Germline assignment: CDR1 SEHNR and CDR2 FQNEAQ (reference sequence). After removal of 5 bases from V and 9 bases from J, the junction contained 11 bases not matched to a gene. There are 16 residues in the CDR3. Here the CDR3 DNA reads TGTGCCAGCAGCCCGGGACTAGCGGGTGGAGGGAGTGAGCAGTTCTTC. Encoded protein: CASSPGLAGGGSEQFF.

This sequence joins TRBV18 and TRBJ2-1, with 7 bases fitting TRBD1. J lost 13 bases, V lost 5 bases, and 5 bases had no gene match. Looked up from germline, CDR1 is KGHSH and CDR2 is LQKENI. This CDR3 has 11 amino acids. The CDR3 here is CASSVGDSQFF. The DNA for the CDR3 is TGTGCCAGCTCAGTGGGGGACAGTCAGTTCTTC.

This clonotype was seen a few times. The chain joins TRBV6-5 to TRBJ1-2; a weak D match, TRBD1 (6 bases). Germline CDR1 MNHEY, CDR2 SVGAGI. The V end was cut by 2 bases, the J end by 7 bases, with 14 bases between. This CDR3 has 14 residues. The DNA of the CDR3 is TGTGCCAGCAGTTACACTGGACAGAAGGCTGGCTACACCTTC. Translated: CASSYTGQKAGYTF.

The chain employs TRBV7-6 and TRBJ1-1, with D unresolved. The CDR3 extends over 13 amino acids. The V gene lost 4 bases and the J gene lost 6 bases, with 12 bases spanning the gap. From germline, CDR1 is SGHVS and CDR2 FNYEAQ. CDR3 sequence (DNA): TGTGCCAGCAGCTCCCCGGGGTCAGCTGAAGCTTTCTTT. It translates to CASSSPGSAEAFF.

This clonotype was seen a handful of times. The CDR3 bases are TGTGCCAGCAGCTTGTACAGGGTTGAAGCTTTCTTT. It encodes CASSLYRVEAFF. The chain recombines TRBV7-9 with TRBJ1-1; D is perhaps TRBD1 (6 bases). Per the germline V gene, CDR1 is SEHNR and CDR2 is FQNEAQ (reference sequence). Trimming took 3 bases from V and 7 from J, leaving 9 bases between them. This CDR3 has 12 amino acids.

The CDR3 region has the DNA TGTGCCAGCAGCTTACTAGCGGGAATGTCCAATGAGCAGTTCTTC. Protein: CASSLLAGMSNEQFF. The chain is built from TRBV7-8 and TRBJ2-1, with TRBD2 identical over 9 bases. CDR3 size: 15 residues. Per the germline V gene, CDR1 is SGHVS and CDR2 is FQNEAQ. Trimming removed 2 bases from V and 6 bases from J; junction bases left unmatched: 5.

This chain connects TRBV5-1 to TRBJ2-7; D call uncertain. This CDR3 spans 14 amino acids. V lost 0 bases and J lost 1, with 8 bases in between. The V gene's germline CDR1 is SGHRS and CDR2 YFSETQ. The CDR3 coding sequence is TGCGCCAGCAGCTTGGTCCCAGATTCCTACGAGCAGTACTTC. Protein product: CASSLVPDSYEQYF.

V usage is TRBV4-2 and J usage is TRBJ2-1; D is perhaps TRBD1 (5 bases). CDR1 is LGHNA, CDR2 YNFKEQ, per germline. The CDR3 loop spans 15 amino acids. V dropped 1 base and J dropped 1 base, with 8 bases sitting between them. The CDR3 DNA sequence: TGTGCCAGCAGCCAAGGTCAGGGATCCTACAATGAGCAGTTCTTC. Translating gives CASSQGQGSYNEQFF.

The V call is TRBV5-6, the J call TRBJ2-2; D not resolved. Germline V CDR1 and CDR2: SGHDT, YYEEEE. The CDR3 contains 15 residues. V lost 3 bases, J lost 4 bases, and 13 bases lay in between. DNA for the CDR3: TGTGCCAGCAGCTCTGGTAGATTACCCACCGGGGAGCTGTTTTTT. Residues: CASSSGRLPTGELFF.

The chain is built from TRBV18 and TRBJ1-1; D is unresolved. The germline CDR1 and CDR2 sequences are KGHSH and LQKENI. Trimming removed 4 bases at V and 0 bases at J, with 9 bases between. This CDR3 region has 14 residues. The CDR3 region has the DNA TGTGCCAGCTCACAAGTAAGCCTGAACACTGAAGCTTTCTTT. As protein: CASSQVSLNTEAFF.

This sequence joins TRBV5-1 and TRBJ1-2, with D unresolved. V lost 4 bases and J 6 bases, leaving 19 bases between the germline ends. CDR3 length equals 15 residues. Germline CDR1 is SGHRS and CDR2 is YFSETQ. CDR3 loop: CASSPVLRRADGYTF. The CDR3 coding sequence is TGCGCCAGCAGCCCGGTATTGCGTCGGGCGGATGGCTACACCTTC.

The chain employs TRBV5-1 and TRBJ1-1; D remains unclear. The V gene lost 4 bases and the J gene lost 3 bases, with 16 bases spanning the gap. CDR1 and CDR2 (germline): SGHRS, YFSETQ. This CDR3 contains 15 residues. DNA for the CDR3: TGCGCCAGCAGCCGTGTGACGGGGTTGGACACTGAAGCTTTCTTT. As protein: CASSRVTGLDTEAFF.

The chain uses TRBV12-3 or TRBV12-4 and TRBJ2-1, with a weak D call TRBD2 (6 bases). The germline V and J ends were trimmed by 3 bases and 9 bases, with 18 bases remaining between them. The CDR3 is 15 amino acids. Here the CDR3 DNA reads TGTGCCAGCAGTTTGGCGAGACGACTAGGAGCTGAGCAGTTCTTC. Protein: CASSLARRLGAEQFF.

This sequence joins TRBV5-1 and TRBJ1-1; D ambiguous. Per germline, CDR1 SGHRS and CDR2 YFSETQ. Trimming cost V 4 bases and J 3 bases, with 22 bases left between them. The CDR3 runs 17 residues. The CDR3 DNA is TGCGCCAGCAGCCCACGGACCGCGGACCCGAAGGACACTGAAGCTTTCTTT. It encodes CASSPRTADPKDTEAFF.

This clonotype turned up a few times. The rearrangement uses TRBV7-3 and TRBJ1-1; D is uncertain. V was clipped by 4 bases and J by 1 base, with 7 bases between them. The CDR3 spans 13 residues. The germline V gene has CDR1 SGHTA and CDR2 FQGTGA. The CDR3 sequence is CASSSAGNTEAFF. Here the CDR3 DNA reads TGTGCCAGCAGCTCTGCGGGGAACACTGAAGCTTTCTTT.

The chain carries TRBV30 and TRBJ1-2, with D maybe TRBD1 (5 bases). Germline loops: CDR1 GTSNPN, CDR2 SVGIG (reference sequence). The ends were cut back, 2 bases at V and 4 bases at J, with 11 bases in the middle. The CDR3 is made up of 13 amino acids. This chain's CDR3 is CAWSLGRAYGYTF. CDR3 DNA sequence: TGTGCCTGGAGTCTTGGCAGGGCCTATGGCTACACCTTC.

This clonotype was picked up a small number of times. This rearrangement joins TRBV5-4 to TRBJ2-3, with 9 bases that match TRBD2. CDR3 length: 15 amino acids. Per germline, CDR1 SGHNT and CDR2 YYREEE (reference sequence). Germline trimming cut 1 base from V and 4 bases from J; bases unmatched to any gene: 4. For the CDR3, the DNA is TGTGCCAGCAGCTTGTCGCGCGGGAGGGCAGATACGCAGTATTTT. Its protein is CASSLSRGRADTQYF.

The sample holds a few counts of this clonotype. This chain joins TRBV7-9 and TRBJ2-5; D is uncertain. Germline V lookup: CDR1 SEHNR, CDR2 FQNEAQ (reference sequence). The CDR3 contains 14 residues. V was trimmed by 5 bases and J by 0 bases, leaving 10 bases between them. The CDR3, as DNA: TGTGCCAGCAGCCCCCGGTCCCACCAAGAGACCCAGTACTTC. Amino acid sequence: CASSPRSHQETQYF.

A few counts support this clonotype. This chain links TRBV12-3 or TRBV12-4 with TRBJ2-7; D gene uncertain. CDR3 size: 12 residues. Deletions cut 5 bases from V and 4 bases from J, with 9 bases between. The CDR3 sequence is CASSPYKYEQYF. The CDR3 DNA follows: TGTGCCAGCAGTCCTTACAAATACGAGCAGTACTTC.